Presented here are 27 T cell receptor beta chains from one specimen sequenced in a study of technical replicates of blood from a few donors. Assay used: immunoSEQ multiplex PCR; TCRdb lists only in-frame clones, some missing. Of tens of thousands of clones in the sample, 95% to 98% are singletons; the top ten hold around 0.15%. The sample was T cells isolated from PBMCs. These receptors were obtained from a human donor in good health.

The genes are TRBV11-2 and TRBJ1-4, with 9 bases aligning to TRBD1. The junction had 8 bases not matched to a gene; V was cut back by 5 bases and J by 10 bases. Germline V CDR1 and CDR2: SGHAT, FQNNGV. This CDR3 is built from 14 residues. For the CDR3, the DNA is TGTGCCAGCAGCCTCGGGACAGGGTTTAGAAAACTGTTTTTT. The encoded protein is CASSLGTGFRKLFF.

The CDR3 is CASSYSVTSAPETQYF. Here the CDR3 DNA reads TGTGCCAGCAGTTACTCGGTGACTAGCGCCCCAGAGACCCAGTACTTC. The chain employs TRBV6-5 and TRBJ2-5; 8 bases fit TRBD2. V was pared by 0 bases and J by 4 bases, with 7 bases of the junction left unmatched. Germline V gene sequence: CDR1 MNHEY, CDR2 SVGAGI. The CDR3 is 16 residues long.

This CDR3 reads CASSLGQVDQPQHF. The CDR3 nucleotides read TGCGCCAGCAGCTTGGGACAGGTCGATCAGCCCCAGCATTTT. The genes are TRBV5-1 and TRBJ1-5; D possibly corresponds to TRBD1 (6 bases). The CDR3 totals 14 residues. V lost 0 bases and J lost 5, with 9 bases in between. Germline CDR1 SGHRS, CDR2 YFSETQ.

J is TRBJ2-3 and V is TRBV4-1; D is undetermined. V lost 0 bases and J lost 0, with 10 bases in between. The CDR3 has 16 residues. CDR1 and CDR2 from the germline V gene are MGHRA and YSYEKL. The CDR3 protein is CASSQEWSASTDTQYF. The CDR3 DNA follows: TGCGCCAGCAGCCAAGAATGGAGCGCCAGCACAGATACGCAGTATTTT.

This chain joins TRBV4-1 and TRBJ1-2; D uncertain. Germline V gives CDR1 MGHRA, CDR2 YSYEKL. Trimming left V 3 bases short and J 0 bases short, with 11 bases between. The CDR3 sequence is 15 residues long. The CDR3 loop reads CASSQHGSSNYGYTF. Written as DNA, the CDR3 is TGCGCCAGCAGCCAGCATGGTAGTTCTAACTATGGCTACACCTTC.

The chain couples TRBV28 to TRBJ2-7; tentative D call: TRBD1 (5 bases). This CDR3 region has 12 residues. The V gene lost 1 base and the J gene lost 11 bases, with 12 bases spanning the gap. Germline CDR1 and CDR2: MDHEN and SYDVKM. CDR3 loop: CASSLLSQGKYF. The CDR3 nucleotides are TGTGCCAGCAGTTTATTGTCGCAGGGCAAGTACTTC.

The genes are TRBV19 and TRBJ1-5; TRBD1 might be the D (6 bases). The CDR3 consists of 14 residues. V lost 6 bases to trimming and J lost 6 bases, with 15 bases between them. Germline V gives CDR1 LNHDA, CDR2 SQIVND (reference sequence). The CDR3 nucleotides read TGTGCCAGTAGGGCTACAGGGTCAAGTCAGCCCCAGCATTTT. This codes for CASRATGSSQPQHF.

The rearrangement joins TRBV19 to TRBJ1-2; possibly TRBD1 for D (6 bases). CDR3 length: 14 amino acids. Germline CDR1 is LNHDA and CDR2 is SQIVND (reference sequence). V was cut by 6 bases and J by 1 base, with 12 bases left in between. CDR3 DNA sequence: TGTGCCAGTAGGGCGGCAGGGGTTAACTATGGCTACACCTTC. As protein: CASRAAGVNYGYTF.

This chain connects TRBV7-9 to TRBJ2-2, with 8 bases fitting TRBD1. The CDR3 is 18 amino acids. The germline V gene encodes CDR1 SEHNR and CDR2 FQNEAQ (reference sequence). J was trimmed by 0 bases and V by 2 bases; bases with no gene match: 8. The CDR3 DNA follows: TGTGCCAGCAGCTTAACATTACAACAGGGGGCGAACACCGGGGAGCTGTTTTTT. Translation: CASSLTLQQGANTGELFF.

This rearrangement joins TRBV7-9 to TRBJ2-7, with D maybe TRBD1 (6 bases). Germline V CDR1 and CDR2: SEHNR, FQNEAQ (reference sequence). The CDR3 length is 15 residues. Trimming cost V 5 bases and J 2 bases, with 16 bases left between them. The chain's CDR3 is CASSPWTDRTYEQYF. The CDR3 coding sequence is TGTGCCAGCAGCCCCTGGACAGATCGTACCTACGAGCAGTACTTC.

J is TRBJ2-1 and V is TRBV11-2; D gene uncertain. Germline assignment: CDR1 SGHAT and CDR2 FQNNGV. V shed 5 bases and J shed 8 bases, with 19 bases lying between them. The length of the CDR3 is 15 residues. CDR3 DNA: TGTGCCAGCAGCCCCCTACTATCGAGGTCCGATGAGCAGTTCTTC. Amino acid sequence: CASSPLLSRSDEQFF.

The V gene is TRBV7-9, the J gene TRBJ2-7; 7 bases line up with TRBD2. The V gene end was trimmed by 5 bases and the J gene end by 7 bases; junction bases not matched to a gene: 11. The germline V gene has CDR1 SEHNR and CDR2 FQNEAQ (reference sequence). The length of the CDR3 is 14 residues. The CDR3 region has the DNA TGTGCCAGCAGCCCAAAGGGAGGGAGAAGGGAGCAGTACTTC. Its translation: CASSPKGGRREQYF. The complete variable domain, with remaining parts taken from reference TRBV7-9 and TRBJ2-7, reads DTGVSQNPRHKITKRGQNVTFRCDPISEHNRLYWYRQTLGQGPEFLTYFQNEAQLEKSRLLSDRFSAERPKGSFSTLEIQRTEQGDSAMYLCASSPKGGRREQYFGPGTRLTVT.

The chain uses TRBV7-9 and TRBJ1-2, with a possible D match to TRBD1 (6 bases). Germline CDR1 reads SEHNR; CDR2 reads FQNEAQ (reference sequence). The CDR3 is made up of 15 amino acids. The V gene lost 8 bases and the J gene lost 1 base, with 17 bases spanning the gap. CDR3 nucleotide sequence: TGTGCCAGCCGAAAAACAGGGTCCTTTAACTATGGCTACACCTTC. Protein: CASRKTGSFNYGYTF.

This chain uses TRBV9 with TRBJ2-5; a weak D match, TRBD2 (5 bases). This CDR3 has 14 amino acids. The germline gives CDR1 SGDLS, CDR2 YYNGEE. V lost 3 bases and J 2 bases, leaving 11 bases between the germline ends. The CDR3 reads CASSGGGTQETQYF. The CDR3 DNA reads as TGTGCCAGCAGCGGCGGAGGTACACAAGAGACCCAGTACTTC.

DNA for the CDR3: TGTGCCAGCAGCTTGATAATGGTGGCGGTCCCAGCTAACTATGGCTACACCTTC. Amino acid sequence: CASSLIMVAVPANYGYTF. The chain is built from TRBV7-9 and TRBJ1-2; D uncertain. CDR3 length: 18 amino acids. The V end lost 3 bases, the J end lost 0 bases, and 20 bases lay between the germline ends. From germline, CDR1 is SEHNR and CDR2 FQNEAQ (reference sequence).

This clone has just one count. The chain carries TRBV5-1 and TRBJ1-1; 9 nucleotides agree with TRBD1. Germline CDR1 is SGHRS and CDR2 is YFSETQ. Trimming removed 1 base from V and 2 bases from J; junction bases left unmatched: 3. CDR3 length: 15 amino acids. The CDR3 bases are TGCGCCAGCAGCTTGCCGACAGGGGGAAACACTGAAGCTTTCTTT. Its protein is CASSLPTGGNTEAFF.

The rearrangement links TRBV25-1 to TRBJ2-2; D possibly corresponds to TRBD2 (6 bases). This CDR3 region has 16 residues. V lost 0 bases and J 6 bases, leaving 14 bases between the germline ends. In germline, CDR1 is MGHDK, CDR2 SYGVNS. This CDR3 is CASSEYAWGGSGELFF. The CDR3 coding sequence is TGTGCCAGCAGTGAATATGCCTGGGGAGGTTCCGGGGAGCTGTTTTTT.

The chain employs TRBV6-1 and TRBJ2-5; unclear D gene. The CDR3 loop spans 14 amino acids. With 2 bases removed from V and 4 bases from J, the gap between germline ends came to 11 bases. CDR1 and CDR2 from the germline V gene are MNHNS and SASEGT. The chain's CDR3 is CASSEWARRETQYF. The CDR3 region has the DNA TGTGCCAGCAGTGAATGGGCTCGGCGAGAGACCCAGTACTTC.

The J gene is TRBJ2-2, the V gene TRBV5-1; 8 nucleotides match TRBD2. CDR3 length: 16 residues. Trimming took 4 bases from V and 6 from J; bases not matched to a gene: 11. In germline, CDR1 is SGHRS, CDR2 YFSETQ. DNA for the CDR3: TGCGCCAGCAGCGATCGGACGGGGGGGCCCTCCGGGGAGCTGTTTTTT. This sequence encodes CASSDRTGGPSGELFF.

This clone was detected once. The chain is built from TRBV18 and TRBJ1-5, with 7 nucleotides matching TRBD1. The ends lost 6 bases at V and 7 bases at J; junction bases unmatched: 9. CDR3 size: 14 residues. Germline lookup yields CDR1 KGHSH and CDR2 LQKENI. CDR3 region: CASSQDRAWQPQHF. The CDR3 DNA reads as TGTGCCAGCTCCCAAGACAGGGCATGGCAGCCCCAGCATTTT.

The chain links TRBV4-1 to TRBJ1-5; TRBD1 might be the D (6 bases). The CDR3 extends over 16 amino acids. V lost 2 bases to trimming and J lost 7 bases, with 18 bases between them. Germline V CDR1 and CDR2: MGHRA, YSYEKL. This chain's CDR3 is CASSQTPGSQGQPQHF. DNA of the CDR3: TGCGCCAGCAGCCAAACCCCGGGCTCCCAGGGGCAGCCCCAGCATTTT.

The CDR3 sequence is CAWTRPSSGNTIYF. The CDR3 bases are TGTGCCTGGACGCGGCCGAGCTCTGGAAACACCATATATTTT. This rearrangement joins TRBV30 to TRBJ1-3; unclear D gene. V shed 4 bases and J shed 0 bases, with 10 bases lying between them. This CDR3 is 14 amino acids long. The germline CDR1 and CDR2 sequences are GTSNPN and SVGIG (reference sequence).

V gene TRBV11-2 combines with J gene TRBJ2-1, with a possible D match to TRBD2 (6 bases). The CDR3 covers 15 residues. Germline V lookup: CDR1 SGHAT, CDR2 FQNNGV. Trimming cost V 7 bases and J 4 bases, with 17 bases left between them. The CDR3 loop is CASMPRGLYYNEQFF. CDR3 nucleotides: TGTGCCAGCATGCCGAGGGGACTTTATTACAATGAGCAGTTCTTC.

The CDR3 protein is CASSFGQEANYGYTF. In DNA, the CDR3 is TGTGCCAGCAGCTTTGGACAGGAAGCTAACTATGGCTACACCTTC. The chain employs TRBV7-9 and TRBJ1-2, with TRBD1 matching over 7 bases. CDR3 length: 15 amino acids. Trimming cost V 3 bases and J 0 bases; bases outside gene matches: 4. The germline V gene encodes CDR1 SEHNR and CDR2 FQNEAQ (reference sequence).

J is TRBJ1-1 and V is TRBV18, with D possibly being TRBD1 (6 bases). This CDR3 region has 20 residues. Trimming cost V 3 bases and J 1 base, with 27 bases left between them. Germline CDR1 reads KGHSH; CDR2 reads LQKENI. The CDR3 protein is CASSPRKQGNNYTQNTEAFF. For the CDR3, the DNA is TGTGCCAGCTCACCGAGGAAACAGGGAAACAACTATACTCAGAACACTGAAGCTTTCTTT.

The chain is built from TRBV5-6 and TRBJ1-2; D not certain. Trimming pared 0 bases from V and 4 bases from J, leaving 10 bases between. Germline V gene data show CDR1 as SGHDT and CDR2 as YYEEEE. The CDR3 runs to 14 residues. Written as DNA, the CDR3 is TGTGCCAGCAGCTTGGGGCAGGATACCTATGGCTACACCTTC. It is translated as CASSLGQDTYGYTF.

V gene TRBV5-1 combines with J gene TRBJ2-3, with 9 bases fitting TRBD2. The CDR3 runs to 16 residues. V was pared by 5 bases and J by 4 bases, with 11 bases of the junction left unmatched. The germline gives CDR1 SGHRS, CDR2 YFSETQ. This chain's CDR3 is CASRPSGGGAPDTQYF. In DNA form, the CDR3 reads TGCGCCAGCAGACCTAGTGGCGGGGGGGCCCCAGATACGCAGTATTTT. Filled out from reference TRBV5-1 and TRBJ2-3, the complete variable domain reads KAGVTQTPRYLIKTRGQQVTLSCSPISGHRSVSWYQQTPGQGLQFLFEYFSETQRNKGNFPGRFSGRQFSNSRSEMNVSTLELGDSALYLCASRPSGGGAPDTQYFGPGTRLTVL.